This T cell receptor (beta chain) stems from a study of blood T cell repertoires in COVID-19 (dated by TCRdb to 2018 to 2021). With respect to the entire study: Samples covering the acute and convalescent phases of COVID-19 were provided by collaborators in the United States, Italy and Spain. HLA class I and class II types, where available, came from metadata supplied by the sample provider rather than from assay-based typing. The prospective study material was composed of cDNA or gDNA derived from T cells, B-cell-depleted T cells, or PBMCs. Samples were obtained from the ongoing ImmuneRACE study (first 160 participants) and from 1,200 or so subjects provided by 6 global collaborators. Sample metadata almost always included a de-identified subject ID, COVID-19 status, age in years and sex. A freely available public database, intended as a resource for researchers studying the immune response to SARS-CoV-2, is where the repertoires were released. The dataset comprised deeply sampled blood TCRbeta repertoires from subjects exposed to, actively infected with, or recovered from COVID-19. What the study reported, not specific to this receptor: How much clinical and demographic metadata was included differed by source and by participant, and the metadata was provided uncurated.

For this clone: Its antigen is unknown. Per-base quality was not reported, and no clone a single base away is much larger than it.

The immunoSEQ Assay, a bias-controlled multiplex PCR, was used to amplify TCRbeta CDR3 regions from genomic DNA. Turning to the authors' computational methods: Within the assay, amplification of reference gene primers was used to estimate how many nucleated cells each sample contained. Sequence reads were collapsed and filtered to measure the absolute abundance of every unique TCRbeta CDR3 rearrangement. For each sample, productive Simpson clonality was calculated as the square root of Simpson's diversity index over productive rearrangements. TCRdb stores this immuneACCESS table with in-frame sequences only. Part of the clones is absent; in the studies checked, under half of the shortfall reflects unresolved V genes, and no reason is known for the rest. The V and J calls and clone size were taken over from that table, and D and trimming were inferred from the DNA. The sample table contains about 300,000 clones; only one count was recorded for 75% to 95% of them. The biggest ten clones account for 0.9% to 1.2% of the sample.

Enrolling through a virtual design, the prospective study's participants ranged in age from roughly 18 to 90 years and lived across 24 United States geographic areas. In the prospective study, cohorts were assigned on the basis of participant-reported clinical history obtained from a screening survey and a study questionnaire. ImmuneRACE Cohort 3 recovered participants were defined by two consecutive negative NP/OP PCR tests, healthcare professional clearance, or symptom resolution. In the prospective study, mobile phlebotomists collected whole blood, serum and a nasopharyngeal or oropharyngeal swab from each participant. Over a roughly 2-month period, participants in the prospective study had the option of providing additional blood draws and questionnaires. Blood samples from the prospective study were shipped frozen or at room temperature prior to DNA extraction. The CDR1 and CDR2 encoded by the germline V gene (reference sequence) are SEHNR and FQNEAQ. The germline V and J ends show losses of 6 bases and 1 base respectively, and no gene match explains 4 bases of the junction. Inclusive of the bounding cysteine and phenylalanine, the CDR3 is 15 residues long. Just CDR3 DNA is preserved here, 45 bases in frame from base 1.

This receptor was identified in a woman under 40 who had recovered from COVID-19. Sequenced: PBMCs or T cells enriched from blood (not recorded which). The rearrangement joined TRBV7-9 to TRBJ2-2, with 8 bases matching TRBD2. The CDR3 region reads CASRSGRENTGELFF. The base sequence is TGTGCCAGCAGATCCGGGAGGGAGAACACCGGGGAGCTGTTTTTT.